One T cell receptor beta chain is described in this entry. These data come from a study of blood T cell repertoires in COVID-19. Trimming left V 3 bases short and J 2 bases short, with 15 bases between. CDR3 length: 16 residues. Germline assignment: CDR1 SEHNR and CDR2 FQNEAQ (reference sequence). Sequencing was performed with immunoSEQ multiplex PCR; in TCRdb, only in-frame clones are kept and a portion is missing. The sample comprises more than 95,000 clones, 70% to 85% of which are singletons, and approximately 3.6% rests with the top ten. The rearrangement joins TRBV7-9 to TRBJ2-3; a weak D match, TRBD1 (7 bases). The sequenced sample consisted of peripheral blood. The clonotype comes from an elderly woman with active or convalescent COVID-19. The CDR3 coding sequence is TGTGCCAGCAGCTTCCCAGGGGGAGGACTCACAGATACGCAGTATTTT. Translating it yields CASSFPGGGLTDTQYF.